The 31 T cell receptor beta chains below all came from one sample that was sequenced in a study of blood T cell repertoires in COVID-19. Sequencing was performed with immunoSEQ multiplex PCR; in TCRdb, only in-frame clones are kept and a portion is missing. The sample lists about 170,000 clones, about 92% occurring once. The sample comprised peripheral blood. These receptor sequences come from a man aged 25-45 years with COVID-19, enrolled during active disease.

The CDR3 spells CASSYGDSPNTEAFF. In nucleotides, the CDR3 is TGTGCCAGCAGTTATGGGGACAGCCCGAACACTGAAGCTTTCTTT. This chain uses TRBV6-5 with TRBJ1-1, with TRBD1 identical over 7 bases. CDR3 length: 15 residues. V shed 3 bases, J shed 1 base, and the junction held 5 bases outside the gene matches. CDR1 is MNHEY, CDR2 SVGAGI, per germline.

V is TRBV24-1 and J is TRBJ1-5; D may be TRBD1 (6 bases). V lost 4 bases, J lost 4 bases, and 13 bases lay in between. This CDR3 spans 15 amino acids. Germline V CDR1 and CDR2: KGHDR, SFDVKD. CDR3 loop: CATSEAGAGNQPQHF. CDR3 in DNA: TGTGCCACCAGTGAGGCGGGGGCTGGGAATCAGCCCCAGCATTTT.

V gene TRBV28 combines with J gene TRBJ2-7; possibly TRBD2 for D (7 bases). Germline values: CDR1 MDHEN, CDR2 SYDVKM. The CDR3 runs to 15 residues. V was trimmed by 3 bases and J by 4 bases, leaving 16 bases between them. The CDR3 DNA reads TGTGCCAGCAGTTTTCACGGGGGGCGCGGATACGAGCAGTACTTC. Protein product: CASSFHGGRGYEQYF.

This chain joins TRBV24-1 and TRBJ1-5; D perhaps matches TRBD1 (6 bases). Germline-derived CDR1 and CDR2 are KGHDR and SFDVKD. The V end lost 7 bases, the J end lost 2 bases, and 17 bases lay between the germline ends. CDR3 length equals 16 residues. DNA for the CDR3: TGTGCCACCAGCTTGATTACTTGGACAGGCAATCAGCCCCAGCATTTT. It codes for CATSLITWTGNQPQHF.

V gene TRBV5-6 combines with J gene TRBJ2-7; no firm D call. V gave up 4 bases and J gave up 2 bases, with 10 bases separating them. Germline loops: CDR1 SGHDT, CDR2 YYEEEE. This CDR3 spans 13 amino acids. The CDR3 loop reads CASSPTIPYEQYF. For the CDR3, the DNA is TGTGCCAGCAGCCCTACTATTCCCTACGAGCAGTACTTC.

The CDR3 DNA follows: TGTGCCAGCAGCCCCAGGAGGATCCAAGAGACCCAGTACTTC. Amino acid sequence: CASSPRRIQETQYF. The gene calls are TRBV2 and TRBJ2-5; possibly TRBD2 for D (5 bases). V was clipped by 6 bases and J by 1 base, with 12 bases between them. Germline lookup yields CDR1 SNHLY and CDR2 FYNNEI. This CDR3 comprises 14 residues.

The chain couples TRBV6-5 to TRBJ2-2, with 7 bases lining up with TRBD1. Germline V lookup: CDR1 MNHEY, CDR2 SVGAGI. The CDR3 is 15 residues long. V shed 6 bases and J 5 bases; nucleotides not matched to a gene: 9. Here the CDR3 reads CASSRDRAGTGELFF. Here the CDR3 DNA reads TGTGCCAGCAGCCGCGACAGGGCTGGTACCGGGGAGCTGTTTTTT.

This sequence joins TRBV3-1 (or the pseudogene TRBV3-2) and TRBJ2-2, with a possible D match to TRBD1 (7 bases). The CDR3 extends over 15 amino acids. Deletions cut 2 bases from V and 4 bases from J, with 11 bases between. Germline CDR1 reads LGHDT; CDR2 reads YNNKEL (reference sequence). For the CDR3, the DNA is TGTGCCAGCAGCCAACAGGGGGGAATCACCGGGGAGCTGTTTTTT. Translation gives CASSQQGGITGELFF.

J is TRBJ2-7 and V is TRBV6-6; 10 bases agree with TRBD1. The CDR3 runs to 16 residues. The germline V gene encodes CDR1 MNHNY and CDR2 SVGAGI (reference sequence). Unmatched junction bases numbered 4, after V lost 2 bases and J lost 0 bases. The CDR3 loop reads CASSYGGTGDSYEQYF. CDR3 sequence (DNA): TGTGCCAGCAGTTACGGCGGGACAGGGGACTCCTACGAGCAGTACTTC.

The CDR3 region has the DNA TGTGCCAGCAGCCCTTGGACAGGGCTTATCCATGGCTACACCTTC. Translation gives CASSPWTGLIHGYTF. The rearrangement links TRBV11-1 to TRBJ1-2; TRBD1 matches at 8 bases. The J segment lost 6 bases and the V segment lost 5 bases, leaving 11 bases of the junction unmatched. The CDR3 covers 15 residues. Germline V gene lookup returns CDR1 SGHAT and CDR2 FQDESV (reference sequence).

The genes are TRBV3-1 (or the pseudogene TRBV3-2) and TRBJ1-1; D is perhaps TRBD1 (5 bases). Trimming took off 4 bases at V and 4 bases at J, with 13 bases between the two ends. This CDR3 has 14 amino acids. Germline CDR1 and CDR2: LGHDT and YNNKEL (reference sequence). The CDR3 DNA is TGTGCCAGCAGCCGGGGGGAGGGAACCACTGAAGCTTTCTTT. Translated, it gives CASSRGEGTTEAFF.

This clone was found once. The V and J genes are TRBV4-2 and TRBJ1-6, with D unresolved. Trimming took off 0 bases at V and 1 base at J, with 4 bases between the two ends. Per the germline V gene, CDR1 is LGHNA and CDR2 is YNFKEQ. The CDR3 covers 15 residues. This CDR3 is CASSQEQSYNSPLHF. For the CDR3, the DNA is TGTGCCAGCAGCCAAGAACAATCCTATAATTCACCCCTCCACTTT.

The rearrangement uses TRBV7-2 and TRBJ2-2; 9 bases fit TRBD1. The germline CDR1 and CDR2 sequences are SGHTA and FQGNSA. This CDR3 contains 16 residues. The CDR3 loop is CAEDRGSDFRTGELFF. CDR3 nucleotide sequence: TGTGCGGAAGACAGGGGGTCGGATTTTAGGACCGGGGAGCTGTTTTTT. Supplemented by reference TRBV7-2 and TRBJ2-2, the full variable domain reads GAGVSQSPSNKVTEKGKDVELRCDPISGHTALYWYRQSLGQGLEFLIYFQGNSAPDKSGLPSDRFSAERTGGSVSTLTIQRTQQEDSAVYLCAEDRGSDFRTGELFFGEGSRLTVL.

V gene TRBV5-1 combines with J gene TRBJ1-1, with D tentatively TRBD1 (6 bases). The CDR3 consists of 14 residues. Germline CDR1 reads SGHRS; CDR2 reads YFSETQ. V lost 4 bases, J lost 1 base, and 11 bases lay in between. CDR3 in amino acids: CASSHPTGNTEAFF. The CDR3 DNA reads TGCGCCAGCAGCCATCCGACAGGGAACACTGAAGCTTTCTTT.

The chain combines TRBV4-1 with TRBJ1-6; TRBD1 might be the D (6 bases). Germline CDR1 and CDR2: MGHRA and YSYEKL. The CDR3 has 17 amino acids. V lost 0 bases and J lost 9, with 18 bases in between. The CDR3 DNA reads TGCGCCAGCAGCCAAGAAGGACAGCCTATAATTAGTTCACCCCTCCACTTT. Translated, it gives CASSQEGQPIISSPLHF.

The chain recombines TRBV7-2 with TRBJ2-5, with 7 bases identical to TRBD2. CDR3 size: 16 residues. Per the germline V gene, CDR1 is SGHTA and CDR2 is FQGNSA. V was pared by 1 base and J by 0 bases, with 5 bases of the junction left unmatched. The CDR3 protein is CASSLVASGYQETQYF. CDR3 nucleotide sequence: TGTGCCAGCAGCTTAGTGGCTAGCGGTTACCAAGAGACCCAGTACTTC.

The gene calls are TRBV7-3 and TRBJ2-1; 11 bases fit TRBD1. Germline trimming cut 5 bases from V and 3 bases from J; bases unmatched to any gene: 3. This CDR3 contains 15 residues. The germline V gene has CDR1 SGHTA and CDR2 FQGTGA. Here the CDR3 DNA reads TGTGCCAGCAGCCTGGACAGGGGGCTCTACAATGAGCAGTTCTTC. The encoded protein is CASSLDRGLYNEQFF. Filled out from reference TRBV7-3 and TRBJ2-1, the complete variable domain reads GAGVSQTPSNKVTEKGKYVELRCDPISGHTALYWYRQSLGQGPEFLIYFQGTGAADDSGLPNDRFFAVRPEGSVSTLKIQRTERGDSAVYLCASSLDRGLYNEQFFGPGTRLTVL.

The CDR3 reads CASSLEGVWTQYF. The CDR3, as DNA: TGTGCCAGCAGTTTAGAGGGAGTATGGACCCAGTACTTC. V and J are TRBV28 and TRBJ2-5, with D tentatively TRBD2 (5 bases). Germline V gene data show CDR1 as MDHEN and CDR2 as SYDVKM. V lost 2 bases and J 7 bases, leaving 11 bases between the germline ends. CDR3 size: 13 residues. The variable domain in full, completed from reference TRBV28 and TRBJ2-5, reads DVKVTQSSRYLVKRTGEKVFLECVQDMDHENMFWYRQDPGLGLRLIYFSYDVKMKEKGDIPEGYSVSREKKERFSLILESASTNQTSMYLCASSLEGVWTQYFGPGTRLLVL.

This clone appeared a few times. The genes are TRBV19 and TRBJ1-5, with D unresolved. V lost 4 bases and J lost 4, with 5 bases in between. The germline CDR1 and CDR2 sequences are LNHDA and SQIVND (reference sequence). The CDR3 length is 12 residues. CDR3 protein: CASSKQNQPQHF. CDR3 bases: TGTGCCAGTAGTAAACAAAATCAGCCCCAGCATTTT. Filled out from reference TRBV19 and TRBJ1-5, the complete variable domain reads DGGITQSPKYLFRKEGQNVTLSCEQNLNHDAMYWYRQDPGQGLRLIYYSQIVNDFQKGDIAEGYSVSREKKESFPLTVTSAQKNPTAFYLCASSKQNQPQHFGDGTRLSIL.

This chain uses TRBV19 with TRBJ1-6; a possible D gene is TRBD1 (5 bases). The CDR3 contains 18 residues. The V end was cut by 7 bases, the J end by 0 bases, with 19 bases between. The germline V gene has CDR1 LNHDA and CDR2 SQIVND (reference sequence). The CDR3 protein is CASTRYRDGSSYNSPLHF. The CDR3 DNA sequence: TGTGCCAGTACCCGGTACCGGGACGGGAGCTCCTATAATTCACCCCTCCACTTT.

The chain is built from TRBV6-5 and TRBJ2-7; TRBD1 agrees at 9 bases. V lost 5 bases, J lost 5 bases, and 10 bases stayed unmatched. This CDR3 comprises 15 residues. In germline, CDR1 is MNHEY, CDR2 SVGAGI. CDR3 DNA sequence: TGTGCCAGCAGTCTTAAGGGACAGGGTCTCCACGAGCAGTACTTC. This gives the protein CASSLKGQGLHEQYF.

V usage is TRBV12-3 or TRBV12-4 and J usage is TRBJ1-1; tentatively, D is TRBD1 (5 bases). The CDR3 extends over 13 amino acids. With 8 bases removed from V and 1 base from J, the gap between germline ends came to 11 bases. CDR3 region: CASGASRNTEAFF. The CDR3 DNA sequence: TGTGCCAGCGGGGCAAGTCGGAACACTGAAGCTTTCTTT.

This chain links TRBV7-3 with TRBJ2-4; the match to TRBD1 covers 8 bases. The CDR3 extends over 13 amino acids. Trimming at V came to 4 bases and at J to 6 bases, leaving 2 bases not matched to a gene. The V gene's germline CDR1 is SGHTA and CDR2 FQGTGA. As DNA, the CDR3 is TGTGCCAGCAGCTCCGGACAGGGAAACATTCAGTACTTC. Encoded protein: CASSSGQGNIQYF. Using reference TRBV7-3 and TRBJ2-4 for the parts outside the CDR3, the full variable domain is GAGVSQTPSNKVTEKGKYVELRCDPISGHTALYWYRQSLGQGPEFLIYFQGTGAADDSGLPNDRFFAVRPEGSVSTLKIQRTERGDSAVYLCASSSGQGNIQYFGAGTRLSVL.

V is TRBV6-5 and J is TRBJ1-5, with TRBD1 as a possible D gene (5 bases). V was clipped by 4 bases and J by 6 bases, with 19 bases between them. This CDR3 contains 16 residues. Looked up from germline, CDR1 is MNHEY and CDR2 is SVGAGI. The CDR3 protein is CASSSGTVLPSQPQHF. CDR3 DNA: TGTGCCAGCAGTTCCGGGACTGTCCTCCCTAGTCAGCCCCAGCATTTT.

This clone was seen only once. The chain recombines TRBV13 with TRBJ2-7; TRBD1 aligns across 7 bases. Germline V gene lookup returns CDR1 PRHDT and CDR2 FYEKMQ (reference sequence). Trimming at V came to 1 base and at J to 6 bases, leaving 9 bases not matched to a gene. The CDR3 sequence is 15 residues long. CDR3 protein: CASSLEKGGRVEQYF. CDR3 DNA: TGTGCCAGCAGCTTAGAAAAAGGGGGCAGGGTCGAGCAGTACTTC.

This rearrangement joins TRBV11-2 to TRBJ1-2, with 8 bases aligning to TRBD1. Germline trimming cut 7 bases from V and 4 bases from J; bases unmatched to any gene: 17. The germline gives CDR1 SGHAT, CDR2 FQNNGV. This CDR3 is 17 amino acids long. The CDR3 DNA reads TGTGCCAGCACCTCCCATGGTTTTGGACAGGGTTCCTATGGCTACACCTTC. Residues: CASTSHGFGQGSYGYTF.

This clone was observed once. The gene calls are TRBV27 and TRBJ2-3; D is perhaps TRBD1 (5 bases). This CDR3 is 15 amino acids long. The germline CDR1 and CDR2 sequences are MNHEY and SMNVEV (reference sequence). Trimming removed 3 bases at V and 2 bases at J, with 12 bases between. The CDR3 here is CASSLAGPHTDTQYF. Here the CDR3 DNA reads TGTGCCAGCAGTTTGGCAGGGCCCCACACAGATACGCAGTATTTT.

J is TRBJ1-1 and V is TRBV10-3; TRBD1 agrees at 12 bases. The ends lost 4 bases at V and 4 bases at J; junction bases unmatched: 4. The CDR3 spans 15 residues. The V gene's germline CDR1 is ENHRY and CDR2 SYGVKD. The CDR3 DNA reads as TGTGCCATCAGTGCGGGACAGGGGGCAGGCACTGAAGCTTTCTTT. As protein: CAISAGQGAGTEAFF.

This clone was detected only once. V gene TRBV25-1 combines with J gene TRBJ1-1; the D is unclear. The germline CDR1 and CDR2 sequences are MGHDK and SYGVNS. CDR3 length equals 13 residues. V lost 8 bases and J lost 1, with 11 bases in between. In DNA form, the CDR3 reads TGTGCCAGCCAAAACAACAGGAACACTGAAGCTTTCTTT. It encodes CASQNNRNTEAFF. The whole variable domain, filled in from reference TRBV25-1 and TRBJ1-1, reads EADIYQTPRYLVIGTGKKITLECSQTMGHDKMYWYQQDPGMELHLIHYSYGVNSTEKGDLSSESTVSRIRTEHFPLTLESARPSHTSQYLCASQNNRNTEAFFGQGTRLTVV.

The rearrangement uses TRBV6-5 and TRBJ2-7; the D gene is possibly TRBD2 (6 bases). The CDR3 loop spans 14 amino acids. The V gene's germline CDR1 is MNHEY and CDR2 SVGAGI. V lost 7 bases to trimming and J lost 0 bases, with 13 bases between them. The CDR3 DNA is TGTGCCAGCACTCGGCAGGAGGGCTCCTACGAGCAGTACTTC. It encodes CASTRQEGSYEQYF.

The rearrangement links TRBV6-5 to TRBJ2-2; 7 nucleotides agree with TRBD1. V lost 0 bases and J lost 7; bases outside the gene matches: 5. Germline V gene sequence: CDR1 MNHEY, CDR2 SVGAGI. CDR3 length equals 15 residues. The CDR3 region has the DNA TGTGCCAGCAGTTACTCTCCCTCAGGGGGCGGGGAGCTGTTTTTT. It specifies CASSYSPSGGGELFF.